This section outlines one T cell receptor beta chain sequence together with its context. Its specificity is unknown. The sample comes from a study of CD8+CD57+ T cells in acquired aplastic anemia. Whole-study findings and limits: Patients shared twenty-nine CD8+ CDR3 sequences with controls.

Profiling of TCR beta VDJ combinations and CDR3 sequences used genomic DNA as template. TCRdb re-called the reads with MiXCR, one entry per CDR3 protein. This sample has 220,000 or so distinct CDR3 sequences, with approximately 60% found just once. Germline CDR1 DFQATT, CDR2 SNEGSKA (reference sequence). V trimming: 4 bases; J trimming: 3 bases; junction bases outside the gene matches: 3. This CDR3 region has 14 residues. By flow cytometry, patients selected for sequencing had shown an expansion of CD8+CD57+ cells. The diagnosis in all patients was severe acquired aplastic anemia. This clonotype originated in a human donor with aplastic anemia. The rearrangement uses TRBV20-1 and TRBJ2-5, with 12 bases that match TRBD2. The specimen was sorted CD4+, CD8+, or CD8+CD57+ T cells (not recorded which) from PBMCs. The CDR3 region has the DNA TGCAGTGCTAACGGACTAGCGGGAAAAGAGACCCAGTACTTC. Translated: CSANGLAGKETQYF.